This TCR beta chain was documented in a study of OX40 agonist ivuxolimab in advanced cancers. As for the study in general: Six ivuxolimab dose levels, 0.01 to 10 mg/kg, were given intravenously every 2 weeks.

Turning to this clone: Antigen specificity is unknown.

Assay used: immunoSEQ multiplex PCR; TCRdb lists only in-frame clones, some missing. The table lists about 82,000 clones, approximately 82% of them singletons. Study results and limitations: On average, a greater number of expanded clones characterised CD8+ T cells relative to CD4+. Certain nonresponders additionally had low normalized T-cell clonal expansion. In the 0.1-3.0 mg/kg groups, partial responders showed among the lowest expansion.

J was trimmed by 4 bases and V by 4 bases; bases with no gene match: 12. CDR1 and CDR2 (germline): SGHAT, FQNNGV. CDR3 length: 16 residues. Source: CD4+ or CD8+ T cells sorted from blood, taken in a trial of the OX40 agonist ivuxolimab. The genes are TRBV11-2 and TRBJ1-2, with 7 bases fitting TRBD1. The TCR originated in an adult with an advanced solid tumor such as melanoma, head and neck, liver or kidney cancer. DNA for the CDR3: TGTGCCAGCAGCTCATTCCGGGACAGATCTTTCTATGGCTACACCTTC. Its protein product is CASSSFRDRSFYGYTF.